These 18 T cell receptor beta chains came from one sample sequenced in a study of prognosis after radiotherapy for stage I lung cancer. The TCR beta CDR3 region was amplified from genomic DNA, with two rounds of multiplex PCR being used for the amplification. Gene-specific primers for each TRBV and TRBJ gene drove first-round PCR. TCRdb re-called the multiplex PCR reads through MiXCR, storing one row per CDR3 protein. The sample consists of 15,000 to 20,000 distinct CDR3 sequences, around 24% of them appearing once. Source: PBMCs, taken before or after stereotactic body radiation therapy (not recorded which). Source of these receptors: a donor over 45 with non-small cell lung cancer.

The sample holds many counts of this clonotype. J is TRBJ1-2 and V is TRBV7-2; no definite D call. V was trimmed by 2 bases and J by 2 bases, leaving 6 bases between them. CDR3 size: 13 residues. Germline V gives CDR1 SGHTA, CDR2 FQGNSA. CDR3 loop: CASSLSRNYGYTF. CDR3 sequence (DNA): TGTGCCAGCAGCTTATCACGGAACTATGGCTACACCTTC.

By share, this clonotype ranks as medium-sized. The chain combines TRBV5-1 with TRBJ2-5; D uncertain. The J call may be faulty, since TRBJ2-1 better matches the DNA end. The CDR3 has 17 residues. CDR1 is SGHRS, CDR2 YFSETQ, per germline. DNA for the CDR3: TGCGCCAGCAGCTCCGATCGCGACGGGCCCCGTAACGAGGAGCAGTTCTTC. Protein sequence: CASSSDRDGPRNEEQFF.

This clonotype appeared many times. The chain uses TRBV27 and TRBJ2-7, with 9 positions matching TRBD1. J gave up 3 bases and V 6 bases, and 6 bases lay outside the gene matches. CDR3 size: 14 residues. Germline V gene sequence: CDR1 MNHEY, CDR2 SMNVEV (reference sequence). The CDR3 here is CASSRQGGFYEQYF. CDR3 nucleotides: TGTGCCAGCAGCCGACAGGGGGGGTTCTACGAGCAGTACTTC.

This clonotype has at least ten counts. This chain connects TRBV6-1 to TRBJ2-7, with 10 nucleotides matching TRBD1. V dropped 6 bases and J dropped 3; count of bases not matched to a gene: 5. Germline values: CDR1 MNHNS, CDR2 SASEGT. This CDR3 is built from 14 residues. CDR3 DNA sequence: TGTGCCAGCAGCCACCGGGACAGGGGCTACGAGCAGTACTTC. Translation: CASSHRDRGYEQYF.

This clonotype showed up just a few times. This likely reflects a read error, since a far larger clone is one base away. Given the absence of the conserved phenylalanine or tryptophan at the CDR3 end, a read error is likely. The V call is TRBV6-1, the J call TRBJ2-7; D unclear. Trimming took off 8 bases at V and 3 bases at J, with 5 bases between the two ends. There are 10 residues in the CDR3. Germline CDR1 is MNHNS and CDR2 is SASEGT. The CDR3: CASGHYEQYL. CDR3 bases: TGTGCCAGCGGTCACTACGAGCAGTACCTC.

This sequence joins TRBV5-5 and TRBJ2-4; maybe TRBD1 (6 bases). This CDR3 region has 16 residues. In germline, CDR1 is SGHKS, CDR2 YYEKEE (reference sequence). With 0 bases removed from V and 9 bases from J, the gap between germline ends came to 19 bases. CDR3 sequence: CASSLAGTWGVVIQYF. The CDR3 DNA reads TGTGCCAGCAGCTTGGCCGGGACATGGGGCGTCGTCATTCAGTACTTC.

The CDR3 loop reads CSARTGVNRPLHF. CDR3 sequence (DNA): TGCAGTGCTAGGACAGGGGTTAATAGACCCCTCCACTTT. The chain joins TRBV20-1 to TRBJ1-6; TRBD1 agrees at 8 bases. CDR3 length: 13 amino acids. Germline V gives CDR1 DFQATT, CDR2 SNEGSKA (reference sequence). V trimming: 3 bases; J trimming: 12 bases; junction bases outside the gene matches: 7.

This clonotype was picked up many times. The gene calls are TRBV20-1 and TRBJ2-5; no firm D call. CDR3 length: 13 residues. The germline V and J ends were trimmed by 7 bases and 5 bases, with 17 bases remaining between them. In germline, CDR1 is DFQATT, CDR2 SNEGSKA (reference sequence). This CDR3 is CSVSAGVLETQYF. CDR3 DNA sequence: TGCAGTGTCAGTGCAGGCGTACTGGAGACCCAGTACTTC.

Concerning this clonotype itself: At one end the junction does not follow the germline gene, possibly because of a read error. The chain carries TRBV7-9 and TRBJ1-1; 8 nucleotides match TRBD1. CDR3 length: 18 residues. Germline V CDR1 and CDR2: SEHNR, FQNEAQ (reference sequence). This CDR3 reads CACSLSLGTGTMNTEAFF. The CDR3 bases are TGTGCCTGCAGCTTAAGTCTCGGGACAGGTACTATGAACACTGAAGCCTTCTTT.

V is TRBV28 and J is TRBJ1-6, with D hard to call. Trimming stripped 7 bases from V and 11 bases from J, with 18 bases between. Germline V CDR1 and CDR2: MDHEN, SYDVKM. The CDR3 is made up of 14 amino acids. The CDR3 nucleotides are TGTGCCAGCACAACCGCCGGGATTAAACCACCCCTCCACTTT. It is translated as CASTTAGIKPPLHF.

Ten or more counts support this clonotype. CDR3 sequence: CASSEGSGSGQPQHF. The CDR3, as DNA: TGTGCCAGCAGCGAGGGGTCTGGATCCGGTCAGCCCCAGCATTTT. The V and J genes are TRBV6-1 and TRBJ1-5, with a tentative D call TRBD1 (5 bases). The CDR3 consists of 15 residues. Trimming took 6 bases from V and 6 from J, leaving 18 bases between them. CDR1 MNHNS and CDR2 SASEGT come from the germline V gene.

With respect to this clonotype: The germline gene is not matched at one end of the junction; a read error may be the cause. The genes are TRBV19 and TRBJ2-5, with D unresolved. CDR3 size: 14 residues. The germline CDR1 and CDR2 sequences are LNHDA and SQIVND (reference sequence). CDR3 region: CASSMTQFQEAQYF. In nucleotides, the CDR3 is TGTGCCAGTAGTATGACCCAGTTCCAAGAGGCCCAGTACTTC.

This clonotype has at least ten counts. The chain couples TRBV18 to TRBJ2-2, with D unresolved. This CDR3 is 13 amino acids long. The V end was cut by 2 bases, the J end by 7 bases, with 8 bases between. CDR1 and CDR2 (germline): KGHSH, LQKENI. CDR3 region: CASSPVGIGELFF. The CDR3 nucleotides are TGTGCCAGCTCACCAGTAGGGATCGGGGAGCTGTTTTTT.

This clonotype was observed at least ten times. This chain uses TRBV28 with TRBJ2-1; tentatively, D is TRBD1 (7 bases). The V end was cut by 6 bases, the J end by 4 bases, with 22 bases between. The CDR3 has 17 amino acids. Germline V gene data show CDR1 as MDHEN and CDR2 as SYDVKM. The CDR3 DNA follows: TGTGCCAGCAGAGAAGGGGGCTCGACGGGAGTTTACAATGAGCAGTTCTTC. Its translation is CASREGGSTGVYNEQFF.

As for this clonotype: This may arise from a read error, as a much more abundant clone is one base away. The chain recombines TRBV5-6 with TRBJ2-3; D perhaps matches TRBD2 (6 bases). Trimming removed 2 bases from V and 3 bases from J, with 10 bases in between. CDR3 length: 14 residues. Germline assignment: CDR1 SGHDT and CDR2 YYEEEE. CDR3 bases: TGTGCCAGCAGCTTCCAGCGGGCAACAGATACGCAGTATTTT. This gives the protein CASSFQRATDTQYF.

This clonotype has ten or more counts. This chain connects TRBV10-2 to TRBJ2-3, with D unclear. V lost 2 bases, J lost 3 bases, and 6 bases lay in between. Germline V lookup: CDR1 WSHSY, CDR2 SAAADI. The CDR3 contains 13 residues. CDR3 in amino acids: CASSEQETDTQYF. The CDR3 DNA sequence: TGCGCCAGCAGTGAGCAGGAGACAGATACGCAGTATTTT.

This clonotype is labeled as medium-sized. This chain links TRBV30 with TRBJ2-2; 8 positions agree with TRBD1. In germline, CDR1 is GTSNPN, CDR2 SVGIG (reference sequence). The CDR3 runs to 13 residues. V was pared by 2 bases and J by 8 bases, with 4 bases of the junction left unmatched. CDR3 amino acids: CAWSSQGAGELFF. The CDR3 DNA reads TGTGCCTGGAGTAGCCAGGGGGCAGGGGAGCTGTTTTTT.

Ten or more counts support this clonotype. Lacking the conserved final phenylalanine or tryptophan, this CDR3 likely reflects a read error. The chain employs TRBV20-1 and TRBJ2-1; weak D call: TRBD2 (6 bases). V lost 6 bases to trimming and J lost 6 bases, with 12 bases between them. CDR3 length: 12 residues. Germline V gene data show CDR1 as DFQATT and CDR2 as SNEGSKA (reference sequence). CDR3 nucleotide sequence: TGCAGTGCCGGGGGAAGCGGCAATGAGCAGTTCCTC. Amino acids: CSAGGSGNEQFL.